The rows below give T cell receptor beta chains drawn from one sample of a study of glioma-infiltrating T cells after dendritic cell vaccination. TCRdb keeps only in-frame clones here, not all; method: immunoSEQ multiplex PCR. In the table there are some 100,000 clones, approximately 81% of which are singletons. Specimen: blood, collected before dendritic cell vaccination. The receptors here all came from a human donor with glioblastoma. Each CDR3 is given with its conserved first and last residue. Each record gives: V gene, J gene, D gene, clone size, CDR3 protein, CDR3 DNA. D genes are given only for firm matches. Not all rows give a size; the values are once, few, many and, for expanded clones, a class.

TRBV2	TRBJ2-2	TRBD1	NA	CASSALGQGNTGELFF	TGTGCCAGCAGTGCCTTGGGACAGGGAAACACCGGGGAGCTGTTTTTT
TRBV10-3	TRBJ1-3	NA	NA	CALRTDHSGNTIYF	TGTGCCCTAAGGACAGACCACTCTGGAAACACCATATATTTT
TRBV10-1	TRBJ2-1	NA	NA	CASSESARANNEQFF	TGCGCCAGCAGTGAGTCTGCCAGGGCGAATAATGAGCAGTTCTTC
TRBV30	TRBJ1-1	NA	NA	CAWNGGINTEAFF	TGTGCCTGGAACGGGGGGATAAACACTGAAGCTTTCTTT
TRBV5-1	TRBJ2-1	NA	once	CASSWGDSYNEQFF	TGCGCCAGCAGCTGGGGGGACAGCTACAATGAGCAGTTCTTC
TRBV14	TRBJ1-6	NA	NA	CASSQSNSPLHF	TGTGCCAGCAGCCAAAGCAATTCACCCCTCCACTTT
TRBV7-8	TRBJ2-1	TRBD2	NA	CASSDRGTSGNWGEQFF	TGTGCCAGCAGCGATAGAGGGACTAGCGGGAATTGGGGTGAGCAGTTCTTC
TRBV9	TRBJ1-1	NA	once	CASSSGQSTEAFF	TGTGCCAGCAGCTCCGGACAGTCCACTGAAGCTTTCTTT
TRBV2	TRBJ1-4	NA	NA	CAIRVEEVKLFF	TGTGCCATCAGAGTAGAGGAAGTAAAACTGTTTTTT
TRBV30	TRBJ1-1	NA	NA	CAWSTAGGLEAFF	TGTGCCTGGAGCACCGCCGGGGGATTAGAAGCTTTCTTT
TRBV2	TRBJ1-3	TRBD1	NA	CASSGQGATGNTIYF	TGTGCCAGCAGTGGACAGGGGGCTACGGGAAACACCATATATTTT
TRBV10-2	TRBJ1-1	TRBD1	NA	CASMQGALNTEAFF	TGCGCCAGCATGCAGGGGGCCTTGAACACTGAAGCTTTCTTT
TRBV19	TRBJ1-5	NA	NA	CASSTGAPNQPQHF	TGTGCCAGTAGTACAGGGGCACCGAATCAGCCCCAGCATTTT
TRBV6-1	TRBJ1-6	TRBD1	NA	CASSAPGTGVNSPLHF	TGTGCCAGCAGTGCCCCCGGGACAGGGGTTAATTCACCCCTCCACTTT
TRBV11-3	TRBJ2-5	TRBD2	few	CASSGGGGLGETQYF	TGTGCCAGCAGCGGGGGCGGGGGGCTGGGAGAGACCCAGTACTTC
TRBV10-3	TRBJ1-4	TRBD1	NA	CAISEPGQGNNEKLFF	TGTGCCATCAGTGAGCCGGGACAGGGCAATAATGAAAAACTGTTTTTT
TRBV27	TRBJ2-7	TRBD2	NA	CASSSSGSLHEQYF	TGTGCCAGCAGTTCGAGCGGGAGTCTCCACGAGCAGTACTTC
TRBV29-1	TRBJ2-5	TRBD2	NA	CSVGLAGGQETQYF	TGCAGCGTTGGACTAGCGGGGGGGCAAGAGACCCAGTACTTC
TRBV19	TRBJ1-5	NA	once	CASSRSAGIIVYQPQHF	TGTGCCAGTAGTAGGTCTGCAGGCATCATCGTTTACCAGCCCCAGCATTTT
TRBV19	TRBJ2-7	NA	few	CASSQSGSDWPPDEQYF	TGTGCCAGTAGCCAAAGCGGATCGGACTGGCCCCCAGACGAGCAGTACTTC
TRBV11-2	TRBJ1-1	NA	NA	CASSLGTRNTEAFF	TGTGCCAGCAGCTTAGGGACAAGGAACACTGAAGCTTTCTTT